These 30 T cell receptor beta chains were all obtained from the same sample, sequenced in a study of T cells in Graves' hyperthyroidism and ophthalmopathy. What was amplified from RNA transcripts were TCR beta CDR3 regions. In the first-round RT-PCR of the TCR CDR3, the HTBI primer set was used. TCRdb reanalysed the multiplex PCR reads using MiXCR and keeps one entry per CDR3 protein. The table includes around 300,000 distinct CDR3 sequences, roughly 15% detected once. Source material: blood. Receptors originate from a woman between 40 and 50 years old with Graves' ophthalmopathy.

This clonotype was seen more than once but under ten times. This chain connects TRBV5-1 to TRBJ1-2; the D is unclear. CDR3 length equals 15 residues. Germline V gene data show CDR1 as SGHRS and CDR2 as YFSETQ. V dropped 4 bases and J dropped 0 bases, with 13 bases sitting between them. The CDR3 loop reads CASSLIATTNYGYTF. In nucleotides, the CDR3 is TGCGCCAGCAGCCTCATAGCGACAACTAACTATGGCTACACCTTC.

V usage is TRBV11-1 and J usage is TRBJ2-1, with 7 bases lining up with TRBD2. The germline V gene has CDR1 SGHAT and CDR2 FQDESV (reference sequence). V gave up 5 bases and J gave up 8 bases; unmatched junction bases: 6. The CDR3 consists of 13 residues. CDR3 loop: CASSLRLAYEQFF. In DNA, the CDR3 is TGTGCCAGCAGCCTGCGACTAGCCTATGAGCAGTTCTTC.

This clonotype was seen repeatedly, ten times or more. V usage is TRBV7-8 and J usage is TRBJ1-6, with 9 bases lining up with TRBD1. V lost 3 bases to trimming and J lost 10 bases; unmatched junction nucleotides: 4. The CDR3 contains 14 residues. Looked up from germline, CDR1 is SGHVS and CDR2 is FQNEAQ. The CDR3 protein is CASSLTGGGSPLHF. The CDR3 DNA reads TGTGCCAGCAGCTTGACAGGGGGAGGATCACCCCTCCACTTT.

This clonotype was picked up a small number of times. The rearrangement uses TRBV19 and TRBJ1-1; D gene uncertain. Germline CDR1 LNHDA, CDR2 SQIVND (reference sequence). Trimming stripped 3 bases from V and 0 bases from J, with 14 bases between. This CDR3 has 16 residues. CDR3 loop: CASSMLAGPMNTEAFF. Written as DNA, the CDR3 is TGTGCCAGTAGTATGTTGGCAGGTCCGATGAACACTGAAGCTTTCTTT.

This clonotype was picked up many times. The rearrangement links TRBV6-1 to TRBJ1-3; D not certain. The V gene's germline CDR1 is MNHNS and CDR2 SASEGT. CDR3 length: 16 amino acids. Trimming stripped 1 base from V and 1 base from J, with 11 bases between. CDR3: CASSEGRLGSGNTIYF. CDR3 bases: TGTGCCAGCAGTGAAGGTCGGCTCGGGTCTGGAAACACCATATATTTT.

V gene TRBV19 combines with J gene TRBJ1-2; tentatively, D is TRBD1 (6 bases). Germline V lookup: CDR1 LNHDA, CDR2 SQIVND (reference sequence). With 5 bases removed from V and 8 bases from J, the gap between germline ends came to 18 bases. This CDR3 has 14 amino acids. CDR3 nucleotides: TGTGCCAGTAGTTTTATACAGGGCCGGGAGGGCTACACCTTC. It specifies CASSFIQGREGYTF.

This clonotype showed up many times. The chain joins TRBV9 to TRBJ1-1; TRBD1 agrees at 7 bases. V was pared by 3 bases and J by 6 bases, with 5 bases of the junction left unmatched. CDR1 and CDR2 from the germline V gene are SGDLS and YYNGEE. The CDR3 covers 13 residues. The CDR3 region is CASSAQGRSEAFF. In DNA, the CDR3 is TGTGCCAGCAGCGCACAGGGGAGGTCTGAAGCTTTCTTT.

The rearrangement joins TRBV20-1 to TRBJ2-7; 14 nucleotides match TRBD2. Trimming at V came to 0 bases and at J to 13 bases, leaving 5 bases not matched to a gene. Germline CDR1 reads DFQATT; CDR2 reads SNEGSKA (reference sequence). The CDR3 sequence is 13 residues long. The CDR3 sequence is CSARDGTSGRSYF. The CDR3 DNA sequence: TGCAGTGCTAGAGACGGGACTAGCGGGAGAAGTTACTTC.

This clonotype was seen ten or more times. The chain joins TRBV12-3 or TRBV12-4 to TRBJ2-3; possible D gene TRBD2, 5 bases. Trimming stripped 3 bases from V and 2 bases from J, with 9 bases between. The CDR3 runs to 14 residues. CDR3 nucleotide sequence: TGTGCCAGCAGTTTCACTAGACCCACAGATACGCAGTATTTT. Residues: CASSFTRPTDTQYF.

The sample holds many counts of this clonotype. This chain connects TRBV6-4 to TRBJ1-6; TRBD1 aligns across 7 bases. The V gene end was trimmed by 2 bases and the J gene end by 7 bases; junction bases not matched to a gene: 2. Germline-derived CDR1 and CDR2 are MRHNA and SNTAGT. The CDR3 is made up of 14 amino acids. The CDR3 region has the DNA TGTGCCAGCAGTGACGGGACAGAAAATTCACCCCTCCACTTT. It codes for CASSDGTENSPLHF.

V usage is TRBV11-3 and J usage is TRBJ2-2; either TRBD1 or TRBD2 may supply D (5 bases each). V lost 1 base to trimming and J lost 6 bases, with 21 bases between them. CDR1 SGHNT and CDR2 YENEEA come from the germline V gene. There are 18 residues in the CDR3. In DNA, the CDR3 is TGTGCCAGCAGCTTAGGCTCTGGGGCAGAGAAGAGGGCCGGGGAGCTGTTTTTT. Its translation is CASSLGSGAEKRAGELFF.

The table lists this clonotype with many counts. The chain joins TRBV29-1 to TRBJ2-1; the match to TRBD2 covers 13 bases. The V gene's germline CDR1 is SQVTM and CDR2 ANQGSEA. Trimming took 7 bases from V and 7 from J; bases not matched to a gene: 1. The CDR3 consists of 12 residues. CDR3 amino acids: CSGTSGSNEQFF. The CDR3, as DNA: TGCAGCGGGACTAGCGGGAGTAATGAGCAGTTCTTC.

This clonotype has at least ten counts. The V and J genes are TRBV29-1 and TRBJ1-1; no clear D. Between the trimmed V and J ends, which lost 2 bases and 5 bases, there was a span of 12 bases. This CDR3 comprises 13 residues. Germline V gives CDR1 SQVTM, CDR2 ANQGSEA. The CDR3 bases are TGCAGCGTTGAACCCGTGGGAGGGACTGAAGCTTTCTTT. This encodes CSVEPVGGTEAFF.

This clonotype has ten or more counts. The rearrangement joins TRBV29-1 to TRBJ2-5; 7 bases fit TRBD1. Trimming at V came to 0 bases and at J to 4 bases, leaving 20 bases not matched to a gene. The CDR3 has 19 residues. Germline values: CDR1 SQVTM, CDR2 ANQGSEA. CDR3 sequence (DNA): TGCAGCGTTGAAGATCGTGCCCCGAGGGGGCACGAGGAAGGAGAGACCCAGTACTTC. It is translated as CSVEDRAPRGHEEGETQYF.

This clonotype was recorded many times. This chain joins TRBV10-3 and TRBJ2-1; 9 bases are a match to TRBD2. Looked up from germline, CDR1 is ENHRY and CDR2 is SYGVKD. The trim removed 0 bases at V and 2 bases at J, leaving 11 bases unmatched. The length of the CDR3 is 19 residues. As DNA, the CDR3 is TGTGCCATCAGTGAGTCCGCTGGGATTAGCGGGAGAACCTACAATGAGCAGTTCTTC. Its translation: CAISESAGISGRTYNEQFF.

There are a few counts of this clonotype. The rearrangement uses TRBV14 and TRBJ1-5; D call uncertain. Deletions cut 4 bases from V and 6 bases from J, with 10 bases between. Germline CDR1 SGHDN, CDR2 FVKESK. The CDR3 has 13 residues. CDR3 region: CASSLGLLQPQHF. The CDR3 nucleotides read TGTGCCAGCAGCCTGGGCCTCCTTCAGCCCCAGCATTTT.

This clonotype was seen a handful of times. This sequence joins TRBV12-3 or TRBV12-4 and TRBJ2-3; TRBD1 agrees at 9 bases. The CDR3 totals 16 residues. V was clipped by 2 bases and J by 2 bases; unmatched bases: 5. CDR3 coding DNA: TGTGCCAGCAGTTTAAGGCGGACAGGGGCCACAGATACGCAGTATTTT. It codes for CASSLRRTGATDTQYF.

This clonotype turned up a few times. One end of the junction fails to match germline, which may point to a read error. The V call is TRBV20-1, the J call TRBJ1-5; the match to TRBD1 covers 9 bases. This CDR3 region has 13 residues. Per the germline V gene, CDR1 is DFQATT and CDR2 is SNEGSKA (reference sequence). CDR3 sequence (DNA): TGCAGTGTTAGACAGGGGGTAAATCAGCCCCAGCATTTT. Protein product: CSVRQGVNQPQHF.

This clonotype was found many times. The V and J genes are TRBV19 and TRBJ2-2, with 10 positions matching TRBD1. Germline V gene sequence: CDR1 LNHDA, CDR2 SQIVND (reference sequence). V shed 3 bases, J shed 6 bases, and the junction held 7 bases outside the gene matches. The CDR3 is 16 residues long. The CDR3 DNA sequence: TGTGCCAGTAGTATTCGCGGGACAGGGGCGGCCGGGGAGCTGTTTTTT. It codes for CASSIRGTGAAGELFF.

The rearrangement uses TRBV19 and TRBJ1-5; 7 bases line up with TRBD1. Germline V gene data show CDR1 as LNHDA and CDR2 as SQIVND (reference sequence). The length of the CDR3 is 16 residues. V was clipped by 5 bases and J by 2 bases; unmatched bases: 9. CDR3 loop: CASSLRQGRGNQPQHF. The CDR3 bases are TGTGCCAGTAGTTTACGACAGGGACGAGGCAATCAGCCCCAGCATTTT. The complete variable domain, with remaining parts taken from reference TRBV19 and TRBJ1-5, reads DGGITQSPKYLFRKEGQNVTLSCEQNLNHDAMYWYRQDPGQGLRLIYYSQIVNDFQKGDIAEGYSVSREKKESFPLTVTSAQKNPTAFYLCASSLRQGRGNQPQHFGDGTRLSIL.

This clonotype has a count of ten or more. V is TRBV27 and J is TRBJ1-5; no clear D gene. The V and J ends lost 5 bases and 0 bases respectively, with 11 bases between them. Germline V gives CDR1 MNHEY, CDR2 SMNVEV (reference sequence). The CDR3 is made up of 15 amino acids. The CDR3 region is CASSPQFYSNQPQHF. The CDR3 coding sequence is TGTGCCAGCAGTCCCCAGTTCTATAGCAATCAGCCCCAGCATTTT.

On this clonotype: One end of the junction fails to match germline, which may point to a read error. The V gene is TRBV6-9, the J gene TRBJ1-1; D gene ambiguous. The CDR3 loop spans 13 amino acids. The V gene's germline CDR1 is MNHGY and CDR2 SVAAGI. CDR3 sequence reads: CASRQQINTEAFF. The CDR3 DNA is TGCGCCAGCAGACAACAAATAAACACTGAAGCTTTCTTT.

This chain joins TRBV11-3 and TRBJ2-7, with D possibly being TRBD1 (6 bases). Germline CDR1 SGHNT, CDR2 YENEEA. The CDR3 totals 14 residues. Trimming pared 1 base from V and 2 bases from J, leaving 9 bases between. The CDR3 DNA reads as TGTGCCAGCAGCTTAGCCAGGGGACCCTACGAGCAGTACTTC. As protein: CASSLARGPYEQYF. Full variable domain (missing parts from reference TRBV11-3 and TRBJ2-7): EAGVVQSPRYKIIEKKQPVAFWCNPISGHNTLYWYLQNLGQGPELLIRYENEEAVDDSQLPKDRFSAERLKGVDSTLKIQPAELGDSAVYLCASSLARGPYEQYFGPGTRLTVT.

J is TRBJ1-4 and V is TRBV12-3 or TRBV12-4, with a tentative D call TRBD1 (5 bases). This CDR3 comprises 17 residues. V lost 0 bases to trimming and J lost 3 bases, with 14 bases between them. Here the CDR3 DNA reads TGTGCCAGCAGTTTAGCGCGACCGGGACGGCCTAATGAAAAACTGTTTTTT. Its protein is CASSLARPGRPNEKLFF.

This clonotype has only a few counts. The chain employs TRBV20-1 and TRBJ1-1; D perhaps matches TRBD1 (5 bases). V lost 0 bases and J 5 bases, leaving 13 bases between the germline ends. The CDR3 is 14 residues long. Looked up from germline, CDR1 is DFQATT and CDR2 is SNEGSKA (reference sequence). CDR3 bases: TGCAGTGCTAGAGAGGCCGGGGGGAGTACTGAAGCTTTCTTT. Residues: CSAREAGGSTEAFF.

The rearrangement uses TRBV7-6 and TRBJ1-4; D unclear. The length of the CDR3 is 13 residues. With 5 bases removed from V and 7 bases from J, the gap between germline ends came to 11 bases. CDR1 and CDR2 (germline): SGHVS, FNYEAQ. CDR3 in amino acids: CASSLYLGEKLFF. The DNA of the CDR3 is TGTGCCAGCAGCCTCTACCTCGGTGAAAAACTGTTTTTT.

V and J are TRBV5-6 and TRBJ1-3; TRBD1 might be the D (5 bases). In germline, CDR1 is SGHDT, CDR2 YYEEEE. The V gene lost 3 bases and the J gene lost 0 bases, with 10 bases spanning the gap. This CDR3 is built from 15 residues. DNA for the CDR3: TGTGCCAGCAGCTGGGACGCGAGCTCTGGAAACACCATATATTTT. Protein: CASSWDASSGNTIYF.

This clonotype was observed at least ten times. The J gene is TRBJ2-7, the V gene TRBV7-8, with D perhaps TRBD1 (7 bases). Germline loops: CDR1 SGHVS, CDR2 FQNEAQ. Trimming took off 5 bases at V and 4 bases at J, with 24 bases between the two ends. The CDR3 has 17 residues. DNA for the CDR3: TGTGCCAGCAGCCGCACCGGGACAGCGGGCCAGGGATACGAGCAGTACTTC. This translates into CASSRTGTAGQGYEQYF.

A note on this clonotype: A read error may be the cause here, since a much bigger clone is one base away. The gene calls are TRBV20-1 and TRBJ1-2; D is uncertain. The length of the CDR3 is 13 residues. CDR1 is DFQATT, CDR2 SNEGSKA, per germline (reference sequence). CDR3 DNA sequence: TGCGGTGCTAGAAGTGGGTATAACTATGGCTACACCTTC. Its protein product is CGARSGYNYGYTF.

Ten or more counts support this clonotype. The V and J genes are TRBV6-2 or TRBV6-3 and TRBJ1-5; 8 bases line up with TRBD1. The CDR3 runs to 14 residues. Germline V gene data show CDR1 as MNHEY and CDR2 as SVGEGT. V was pared by 7 bases and J by 3 bases, with 5 bases of the junction left unmatched. In DNA, the CDR3 is TGTGCCAGCAAAGCGACAGGGGACAATCAGCCCCAGCATTTT. Translating gives CASKATGDNQPQHF.